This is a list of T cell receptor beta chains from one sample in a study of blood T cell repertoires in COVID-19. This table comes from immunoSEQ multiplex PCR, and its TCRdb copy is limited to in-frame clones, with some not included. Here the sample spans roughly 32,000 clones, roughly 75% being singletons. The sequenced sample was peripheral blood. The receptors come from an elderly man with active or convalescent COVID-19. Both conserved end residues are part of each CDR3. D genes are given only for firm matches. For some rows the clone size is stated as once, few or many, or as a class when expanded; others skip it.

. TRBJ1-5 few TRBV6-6 TGTGCCAGCAGCCCCGGGAACAGCAATCAGCCCCAGCATTTT CASSPGNSNQPQHF
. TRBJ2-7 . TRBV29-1 TGCAGCGTTGAAGATCTCGCGGGTTCCTACGAGCAGTACTTC CSVEDLAGSYEQYF
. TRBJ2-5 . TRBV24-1 TGTGCCACCAGTGATTTTGGTGCAGGCCAAGAGACCCAGTACTTC CATSDFGAGQETQYF
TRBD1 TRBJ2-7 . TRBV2 TGTGCCAGCAGGTGGGACAGAACCGCCTACGAGCAGTACTTC CASRWDRTAYEQYF
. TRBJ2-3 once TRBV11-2 TGTGCCAGCAGCTTATCAGGGACAGATACGCAGTATTTT CASSLSGTDTQYF
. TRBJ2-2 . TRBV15 TGTGCCACCAGCAGTGATCCGGGTTTTGGCACCGGGGAGCTGTTTTTT CATSSDPGFGTGELFF
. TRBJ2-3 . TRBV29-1 TGCAGCATTAACAGGGCTAGCACAGATACGCAGTATTTT CSINRASTDTQYF
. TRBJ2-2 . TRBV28 TGTGCCAGCAGTTTACCGGGACTGCCCAACACCGGGGAGCTGTTTTTT CASSLPGLPNTGELFF
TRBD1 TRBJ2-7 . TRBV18 TGTGCCAGCTCACTCATTGGACAGGGGGCCCACGAGCAGTACTTC CASSLIGQGAHEQYF
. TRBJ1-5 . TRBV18 TGTGCCAGCTCACCAGCTCTTGGCGGCGGGTTGGGTCAGCCCCAGCATTTT CASSPALGGGLGQPQHF
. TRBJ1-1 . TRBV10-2 TGCGCCAGTCTACAGGGAAGCAGTGAAGCTTTCTTT CASLQGSSEAFF
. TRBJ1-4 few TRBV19 TGTGCCAGTAGTCGCGGGGGGGGAGAAAAACTGTTTTTT CASSRGGGEKLFF
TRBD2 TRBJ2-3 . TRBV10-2 TGCGCCAGCAGTGAGGTGACTAGCGGGTCCTACACAGATACGCAGTATTTT CASSEVTSGSYTDTQYF
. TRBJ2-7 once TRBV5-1 TGCGCCAGCACCCCGGGACTCAACTCCTACGAGCAGTACTTC CASTPGLNSYEQYF
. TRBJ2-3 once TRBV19 TGTGCCAGTTCCAACGTTAGGGGCGATGCTAGCACAGATACGCAGTATTTT CASSNVRGDASTDTQYF
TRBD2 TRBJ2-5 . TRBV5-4 TGTGCCAGCAGCTTGGCTACTAGCGGGAGGGAGACCCAGTACTTC CASSLATSGRETQYF